This T cell receptor beta chain was identified in a study of response to subunit inactivated influenza vaccine. Overall study results and limits: It was suggested by the authors that few new T cells are recruited by each seasonal influenza vaccination.

Concerning this clonotype itself: What it binds is unknown.

Each CDR3 protein is one row after TCRdb ran MiXCR on the RT-PCR reads. The sample lists roughly 650,000 distinct CDR3 sequences, less than 15% occurring once. V dropped 5 bases and J dropped 2; count of bases not matched to a gene: 9. This CDR3 has 16 amino acids. Germline V gene data show CDR1 as SGHVS and CDR2 as FNYEAQ. The TCR comes from a man aged 45-60 years who received an inactivated influenza vaccine. The chain is built from TRBV7-6 and TRBJ2-3; 8 nucleotides match TRBD2. The sample in question was PBMCs from blood, obtained less than 15 days before vaccination. CDR3 loop: CASSRTSQTITDTQYF. Here the CDR3 DNA reads TGTGCCAGCAGCCGGACTAGCCAGACTATCACAGATACGCAGTATTTT.